The TCR beta chain under discussion was sequenced for a study of blood T cell repertoires in COVID-19. Study background: Donors in the United States, Italy and Spain gave samples during acute or convalescent COVID-19. The analysed material was cDNA or gDNA that came from T cells, B-cell-depleted T cells, or PBMCs.

The ends were cut back, 7 bases at V and 10 bases at J, with 17 bases in the middle. This CDR3 spans 12 amino acids. Germline CDR1 and CDR2: SGHVS and FQNEAQ. Authors' methods: Amplification from reference gene primers served as the basis for estimated nucleated cell counts. Sequencing used immunoSEQ multiplex PCR; TCRdb keeps in-frame clones, though not all of them. That table furnishes V, J and clone size, whereas the DNA furnished D and trimming. Among tens of thousands of clones listed, around 90% were seen once. The genes are TRBV7-8 and TRBJ2-7, with D tentatively TRBD1 (5 bases). The origin of this receptor is a woman older than 75 with acute or convalescent COVID-19. Material for sequencing was peripheral blood. For the CDR3, the DNA is TGTGCCAGCACCCAAGTAGGGGCGAAACAGTACTTC. Its translation is CASTQVGAKQYF.